This T cell receptor (beta chain) is from a study of blood T cell repertoires in COVID-19. In the case of this clone: One junction end disagrees with the germline gene, perhaps due to a read error.

Sequenced by immunoSEQ multiplex PCR; TCRdb stores in-frame clones only, minus some. The table has more than 200,000 clones, 81% seen once; the top ten hold 7.5% to 9%. Germline V gene sequence: CDR1 MNHEY, CDR2 SVGAGI. The CDR3 extends over 15 amino acids. Sequences were obtained from peripheral blood. The receptor was isolated from a woman of 80 years or more with acute or convalescent COVID-19. The V and J genes are TRBV6-5 and TRBJ1-2, with TRBD1 matching 7 bases. CDR3 in amino acids: CASCPSTGTIYGYTF. As DNA, the CDR3 is TGTGCCAGCTGTCCCTCGACAGGGACCATCTATGGGTACACCTTC.